These T cell receptor beta chains were read from a single sample in a study of T cells in Graves' hyperthyroidism and ophthalmopathy. TCRdb re-called the multiplex PCR reads through MiXCR, storing one row per CDR3 protein. The sample contains around 400,000 distinct CDR3 sequences, just under 25% of which appear only once. Source material: blood. The receptors shown here come from a man aged 45-65 years with Graves' hyperthyroidism. Each CDR3 is given with its conserved first and last residue. The order of the fields is CDR3 DNA, CDR3 protein, V gene, clone size, D gene, J gene. D genes are given only for firm matches. Not all rows give a size; the values are once, few, many and, for expanded clones, a class.

DNA: TGTGCCAGCAGTTTACAGGGGGCCCTTGGCTACACCTTC
CDR3: CASSLQGALGYTF
V: TRBV28
size: .
D: TRBD1
J: TRBJ1-2

DNA: TGTGCCAGCCCCCGGCCTCGGACTGGCTACACCTTC
CDR3: CASPRPRTGYTF
V: TRBV6-1
size: few
D: .
J: TRBJ1-2

DNA: TGTGCCAGCTCACGGCTCGCGGGTTCGAACACCGGGGAGCTGTTTTTT
CDR3: CASSRLAGSNTGELFF
V: TRBV18
size: few
D: .
J: TRBJ2-2

DNA: TGTGCCAGCACGGGATCCCCTTCCTACGAGCAGTACTTC
CDR3: CASTGSPSYEQYF
V: TRBV28
size: few
D: .
J: TRBJ2-7

DNA: TGTGCCAGCAGTTTATCTCTGTTTTTGGCCGGTACCTTC
CDR3: CASSLSLFLAGTF
V: TRBV12-3/TRBV12-4
size: few
D: .
J: TRBJ1-2

DNA: TGTGCCAGCAGTTTCCCGCCGAAGGATACGCAGTATTTT
CDR3: CASSFPPKDTQYF
V: TRBV28
size: many
D: .
J: TRBJ2-3

DNA: TGTGCCAGCAGCTTAGATGGGGGTACGCAGTATTTT
CDR3: CASSLDGGTQYF
V: TRBV11-3
size: many
D: .
J: TRBJ2-3

DNA: TGTGCCAGCAGCCAAGGAGGGCAGGGTTTACAGAATGAGCAGTTCTTC
CDR3: CASSQGGQGLQNEQFF
V: TRBV3-1
size: few
D: .
J: TRBJ2-1

DNA: TGCGCCAGCAGCACTCCGGGACAAGTAGAGCAGTTCTTC
CDR3: CASSTPGQVEQFF
V: TRBV5-1
size: many
D: .
J: TRBJ2-1

DNA: TGTGCCAGCATAACACGGGACAGGGATAATGAGCAGTTCTTC
CDR3: CASITRDRDNEQFF
V: TRBV6-1
size: few
D: TRBD1
J: TRBJ2-1

DNA: TGTGCCAGCACTGCACGCGGAGTCGGGACCGGGGAGCTGTTTTTT
CDR3: CASTARGVGTGELFF
V: TRBV6-1
size: once
D: .
J: TRBJ2-2

DNA: TGTGCCAGCAGCCAAGTACTTGACAGACCCTATGGCTACACCTTC
CDR3: CASSQVLDRPYGYTF
V: TRBV3-1
size: few
D: .
J: TRBJ1-2

DNA: TGTGCCAGCAGCCACCCCCGGGGGGCTAGCGGGAGGGCCCACAATGTTGAGCAGTTCTTC
CDR3: CASSHPRGASGRAHNVEQFF
V: TRBV7-2
size: .
D: TRBD2
J: TRBJ2-1

DNA: TGCAGTGCTAGAGATCAGGCTAGGACCTCCAATGAGCAGTTCTTC
CDR3: CSARDQARTSNEQFF
V: TRBV20-1
size: .
D: .
J: TRBJ2-1

DNA: TGTGCCAGCACTAGCGAGACCACAGATACGCAGTATTTT
CDR3: CASTSETTDTQYF
V: TRBV2
size: .
D: .
J: TRBJ2-3

DNA: TGCGCCAGCACAGCCTCAGGGAACACTGAAGCTTTCTTT
CDR3: CASTASGNTEAFF
V: TRBV5-1
size: .
D: .
J: TRBJ1-1

DNA: TGTGCCAGCAGTGCGCTGACAGGGAATAATTCACCCCTCCACTTT
CDR3: CASSALTGNNSPLHF
V: TRBV6-1
size: .
D: TRBD1
J: TRBJ1-6

DNA: TGTGCCAGCAGACTCAGACTAGCGGGAGGGCCCGATGAGCAGTTCTTC
CDR3: CASRLRLAGGPDEQFF
V: TRBV27
size: .
D: TRBD2
J: TRBJ2-1

DNA: TGTGCCATCAGTGTTACCGGGACCTCCTACGAGCAGTACTTC
CDR3: CAISVTGTSYEQYF
V: TRBV10-3
size: many
D: .
J: TRBJ2-7

DNA: TGCAGCGGGGATTTTTTCTCTACGGGGACCCAGTACTTC
CDR3: CSGDFFSTGTQYF
V: TRBV29-1
size: .
D: .
J: TRBJ2-5

DNA: TGTGCCAGCAGCCAAGATGGACTCCGCAATGAGCAGTTCTTC
CDR3: CASSQDGLRNEQFF
V: TRBV3-1
size: many
D: .
J: TRBJ2-1

DNA: TGCAGTGCTGAAGAGGGAACGAACACTGAAGCTTTCTTT
CDR3: CSAEEGTNTEAFF
V: TRBV20-1
size: .
D: .
J: TRBJ1-1

DNA: TGTGCCAGTACTCGGGGGGGAGGCTCACCCCTCCACTTT
CDR3: CASTRGGGSPLHF
V: TRBV6-1
size: .
D: .
J: TRBJ1-6

DNA: TGCAGTGCTAGAGATTTTGTCGCGGGTAGCAATCAGCCCCAGCATTTT
CDR3: CSARDFVAGSNQPQHF
V: TRBV20-1
size: many
D: .
J: TRBJ1-5

DNA: TGCGCCAGCAGCTTGGCCATCAGGGGCCAAGAGACCCAGTACTTC
CDR3: CASSLAIRGQETQYF
V: TRBV5-1
size: .
D: .
J: TRBJ2-5

DNA: TGTGCCAGCAGCCGTACTAGCGGGAGTGGTTACGAGCAGTACTTC
CDR3: CASSRTSGSGYEQYF
V: TRBV7-2
size: many
D: TRBD2
J: TRBJ2-7

DNA: TGTGCCAGCAGCGTCCAGCGGGCTGGGGGGGAGCTGTTTTTT
CDR3: CASSVQRAGGELFF
V: TRBV9
size: .
D: .
J: TRBJ2-2